The clone carrying this TCR beta chain has ten or more counts. Its specificity is not known. Axillary draining lymph nodes of breast cancer patients supplied the node samples. This sample is part of a study of breast tumors, draining lymph nodes, adjacent tissues. From the multiplex PCR reads, TCRdb called clonotypes with MiXCR, one entry per CDR3 protein. The data show 200,000 or so distinct CDR3 sequences, with 31% seen just once and about 4.3% held by the top ten. Study-wide points: Compared with basal-like, luminal-like tumors shared significantly more repertoire with nontumor tissue. Tumors had less TCR diversity than lymph nodes, more than nontumor tissue. Data only fit, rather than demonstrated, lymph node origin of most tumor T cells.

Trimming removed 0 bases at V and 8 bases at J, with 9 bases between. CDR1 and CDR2 (germline): SGDLS, YYNGEE. This CDR3 comprises 13 residues. The J gene is TRBJ2-1, the V gene TRBV9, with unresolved D. This TCR was sampled from a female donor with breast cancer. Some clones in this sample may be carry-over from other donors' samples. Sample: axillary lymph node tissue. CDR3: CASSVGVGYEQFF. The CDR3 DNA is TGTGCCAGCAGCGTAGGGGTAGGCTATGAGCAGTTCTTC.